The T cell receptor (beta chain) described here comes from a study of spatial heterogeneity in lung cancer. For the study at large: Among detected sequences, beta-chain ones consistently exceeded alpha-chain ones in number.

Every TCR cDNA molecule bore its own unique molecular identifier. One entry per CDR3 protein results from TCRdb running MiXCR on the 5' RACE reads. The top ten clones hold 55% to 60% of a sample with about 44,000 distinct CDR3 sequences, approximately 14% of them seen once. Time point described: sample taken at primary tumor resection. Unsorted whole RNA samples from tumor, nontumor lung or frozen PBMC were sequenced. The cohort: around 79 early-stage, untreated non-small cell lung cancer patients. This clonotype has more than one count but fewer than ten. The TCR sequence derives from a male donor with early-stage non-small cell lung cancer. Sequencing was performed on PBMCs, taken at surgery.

The CDR3 DNA reads TGTGCCAGCAGGGGGCCAGGGGGCTACGAGCAGTACTTC. Protein: CASRGPGGYEQYF. The rearrangement uses TRBV6-5 and TRBJ2-7; 7 bases are a match to TRBD1. Losses at the gene ends were 6 bases for V and 3 bases for J; bases not matched to a gene: 5. Looked up from germline, CDR1 is MNHEY and CDR2 is SVGAGI. CDR3 length equals 13 residues.